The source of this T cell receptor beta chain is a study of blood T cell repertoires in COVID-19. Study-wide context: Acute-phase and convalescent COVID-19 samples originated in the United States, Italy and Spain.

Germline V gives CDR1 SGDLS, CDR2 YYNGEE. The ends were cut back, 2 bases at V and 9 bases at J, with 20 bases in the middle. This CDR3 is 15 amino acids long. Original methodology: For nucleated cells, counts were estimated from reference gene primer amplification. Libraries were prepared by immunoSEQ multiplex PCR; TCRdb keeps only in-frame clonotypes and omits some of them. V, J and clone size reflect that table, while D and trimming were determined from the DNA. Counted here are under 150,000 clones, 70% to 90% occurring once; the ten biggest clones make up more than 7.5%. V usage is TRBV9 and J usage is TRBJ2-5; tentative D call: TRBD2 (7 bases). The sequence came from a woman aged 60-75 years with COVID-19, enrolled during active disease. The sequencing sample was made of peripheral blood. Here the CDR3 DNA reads TGTGCCAGCAGCGTTTCGGGGGCTAGCGGCGGTGCCCAGTACTTC. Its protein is CASSVSGASGGAQYF.